These 9 T cell receptor beta chains share one sample of origin, sequenced in a study of healthy donors' naive CD4 and CD8 T cells. Starting from around 500 ng of total RNA, TCR libraries were made with linear amplification. TCRdb reprocessed the reads via MiXCR and lists one record per CDR3 protein. The sample yields roughly 200,000 distinct CDR3 sequences, 74% seen once. The sequencing input was naive CD4+ and CD8+ T cells sorted from blood, pooled from several donors. These receptor sequences come from a pool of human donors in good health; the sample pools cells from several healthy donors.

V usage is TRBV7-8 and J usage is TRBJ2-7; D uncertain. The germline V gene has CDR1 SGHVS and CDR2 FQNEAQ. Trimming took 1 base from V and 2 from J, leaving 6 bases between them. The CDR3 sequence is 13 residues long. The CDR3 loop is CASSLEAPYEQYV. In DNA, the CDR3 is TGTGCCAGCAGCTTAGAGGCCCCCTACGAGCAGTACGTC.

This clonotype was seen a single time. The V call is TRBV5-1, the J call TRBJ2-7; no reliable D call. Germline CDR1 and CDR2: SGHRS and YFSETQ. The V end lost 0 bases, the J end lost 0 bases, and 10 bases lay between the germline ends. The CDR3 loop spans 15 amino acids. This CDR3 is CASSLDPSISYEQYF. The CDR3, as DNA: TGCGCCAGCAGCTTGGATCCCAGCATCTCCTACGAGCAGTACTTC.

Many counts were recorded for this clonotype. V is TRBV9 and J is TRBJ2-7; D gene unclear. This CDR3 comprises 13 residues. Trimming stripped 4 bases from V and 3 bases from J, with 11 bases between. Germline CDR1 is SGDLS and CDR2 is YYNGEE. The CDR3 DNA reads as TGTGCCAGCAGCATTTTCGACGGCTACGAGCAGTACTTC. As protein: CASSIFDGYEQYF.

The rearrangement links TRBV6-2 or TRBV6-3 to TRBJ2-7; weak D call: TRBD2 (6 bases). The V end was cut by 0 bases, the J end by 3 bases, with 15 bases between. CDR1 is MNHEY, CDR2 SVGEGT, per germline. The CDR3 has 16 amino acids. Written as DNA, the CDR3 is TGTGCCAGCAGTTACTCGCGGCGGGGTCAGGGCTACGAGCAGTACTTC. Its translation is CASSYSRRGQGYEQYF.

The V call is TRBV29-1, the J call TRBJ1-1; 8 positions agree with TRBD1. Germline lookup yields CDR1 SQVTM and CDR2 ANQGSEA. The J segment lost 0 bases and the V segment lost 4 bases, leaving 13 bases of the junction unmatched. This CDR3 has 17 amino acids. The CDR3 reads CSVGVFGVRGLNTEAFF. DNA for the CDR3: TGCAGCGTTGGGGTCTTCGGGGTCAGGGGGCTGAACACTGAAGCTTTCTTT.

The V call is TRBV6-1, the J call TRBJ1-1; maybe TRBD1 (5 bases). The germline gives CDR1 MNHNS, CDR2 SASEGT. CDR3 length equals 13 residues. V was clipped by 6 bases and J by 1 base, with 9 bases between them. Here the CDR3 reads CASRGVENTEAFF. The CDR3 region has the DNA TGTGCCAGCAGGGGGGTGGAGAACACTGAAGCTTTCTTT.

This rearrangement joins TRBV18 to TRBJ2-3; TRBD1 is a possible D gene (6 bases). The V and J ends lost 3 bases and 5 bases respectively, with 15 bases between them. The germline gives CDR1 KGHSH, CDR2 LQKENI. The CDR3 loop spans 15 amino acids. In DNA, the CDR3 is TGTGCCAGCTCACCCTTCAACAGGGCCGGAGATACGCAGTATTTT. As protein: CASSPFNRAGDTQYF.

This clonotype showed up just once. This chain uses TRBV19 with TRBJ1-1; no reliable D call. The CDR3 is made up of 13 amino acids. V was shortened by 8 bases and J by 1 base, with 11 bases between the two germline ends. Germline assignment: CDR1 LNHDA and CDR2 SQIVND (reference sequence). In DNA form, the CDR3 reads TGTGCCAGTGAGTCCCAGCCGAACACTGAAGCTTTCTTT. This translates into CASESQPNTEAFF. The entire variable domain, with the rest obtained from reference TRBV19 and TRBJ1-1, is as follows: DGGITQSPKYLFRKEGQNVTLSCEQNLNHDAMYWYRQDPGQGLRLIYYSQIVNDFQKGDIAEGYSVSREKKESFPLTVTSAQKNPTAFYLCASESQPNTEAFFGQGTRLTVV.

The V call is TRBV6-6, the J call TRBJ2-7; TRBD2 might be the D (6 bases). V was cut by 2 bases and J by 0 bases, with 11 bases left in between. CDR1 is MNHNY, CDR2 SVGAGI, per germline (reference sequence). The CDR3 covers 15 residues. The DNA for the CDR3 is TGTGCCAGCAGTTACCCGCGGGGCGCCTCCTACGAGCAGTACTTC. This encodes CASSYPRGASYEQYF.